This T cell receptor (beta chain) appears in the sequencing data of a study of T cells after yellow fever vaccination. This clonotype was recorded many times. TCRdb used MiXCR to reprocess the 5' RACE reads, holding one entry per CDR3 protein. The sample lists over 120,000 distinct CDR3 sequences; approximately 6.6% were seen once. The sequence derives from a young man who received the YFV17D yellow fever vaccine. The sequenced sample was CD4+ T cells sorted from PBMCs, obtained 10 days after the yellow fever booster vaccination.

CDR3 bases: TGTGCCAGCAGGGCTGGACAGGCCCTCGCGGAAGCTTTCTTT. Translated, it gives CASRAGQALAEAFF. The chain combines TRBV12-3 or TRBV12-4 with TRBJ1-1; 7 nucleotides align to TRBD1. Trimming at V came to 6 bases and at J to 8 bases, leaving 12 bases not matched to a gene. CDR3 length equals 14 residues.